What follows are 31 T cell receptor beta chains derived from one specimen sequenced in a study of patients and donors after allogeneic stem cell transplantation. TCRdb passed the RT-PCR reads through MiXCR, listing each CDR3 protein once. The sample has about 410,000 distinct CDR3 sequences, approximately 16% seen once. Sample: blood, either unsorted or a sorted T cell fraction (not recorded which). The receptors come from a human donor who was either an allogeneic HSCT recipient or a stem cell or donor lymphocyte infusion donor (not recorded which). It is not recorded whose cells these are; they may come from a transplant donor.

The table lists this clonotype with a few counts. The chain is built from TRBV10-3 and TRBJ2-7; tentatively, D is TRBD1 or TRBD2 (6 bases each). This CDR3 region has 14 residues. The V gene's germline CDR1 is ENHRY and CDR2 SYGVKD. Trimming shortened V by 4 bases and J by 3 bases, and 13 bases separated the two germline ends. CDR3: CAISGTGGGYEQYF. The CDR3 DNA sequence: TGTGCCATCAGTGGGACCGGGGGCGGCTACGAGCAGTACTTC.

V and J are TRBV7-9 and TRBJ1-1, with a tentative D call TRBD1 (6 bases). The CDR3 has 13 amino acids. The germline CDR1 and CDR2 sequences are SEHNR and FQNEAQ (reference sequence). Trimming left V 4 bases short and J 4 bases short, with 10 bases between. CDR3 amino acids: CASSSRGITEAFF. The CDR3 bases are TGTGCCAGCAGCTCCAGGGGCATCACTGAAGCTTTCTTT.

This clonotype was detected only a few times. DNA for the CDR3: TGTGCCTGGAGTTTCAACGAGCAGTACTTC. Its protein is CAWSFNEQYF. The chain recombines TRBV30 with TRBJ2-7, with D uncertain. Germline V gene sequence: CDR1 GTSNPN, CDR2 SVGIG (reference sequence). V was pared by 2 bases and J by 5 bases, with 4 bases between. CDR3 length equals 10 residues.

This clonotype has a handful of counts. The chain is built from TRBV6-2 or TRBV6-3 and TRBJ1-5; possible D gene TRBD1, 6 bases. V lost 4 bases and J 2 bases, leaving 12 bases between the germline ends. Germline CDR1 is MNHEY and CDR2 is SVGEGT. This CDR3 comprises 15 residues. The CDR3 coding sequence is TGTGCCAGCAGTTCACAGGGTCACGGCAATCAGCCCCAGCATTTT. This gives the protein CASSSQGHGNQPQHF.

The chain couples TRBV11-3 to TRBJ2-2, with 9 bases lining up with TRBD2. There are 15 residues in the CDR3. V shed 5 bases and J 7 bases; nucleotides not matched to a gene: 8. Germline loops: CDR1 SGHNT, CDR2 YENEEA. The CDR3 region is CASSPRTSVGGELFF. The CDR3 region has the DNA TGTGCCAGCAGCCCCCGGACTAGCGTTGGCGGGGAGCTGTTTTTT. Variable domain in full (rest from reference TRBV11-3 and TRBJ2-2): EAGVVQSPRYKIIEKKQPVAFWCNPISGHNTLYWYLQNLGQGPELLIRYENEEAVDDSQLPKDRFSAERLKGVDSTLKIQPAELGDSAVYLCASSPRTSVGGELFFGEGSRLTVL.

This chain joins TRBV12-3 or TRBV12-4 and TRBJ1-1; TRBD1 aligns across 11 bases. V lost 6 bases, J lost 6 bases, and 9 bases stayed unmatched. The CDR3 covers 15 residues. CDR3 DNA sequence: TGTGCCAGCAGCCTCTACGGACAGGGGGCTGCTGAAGCTTTCTTT. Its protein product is CASSLYGQGAAEAFF.

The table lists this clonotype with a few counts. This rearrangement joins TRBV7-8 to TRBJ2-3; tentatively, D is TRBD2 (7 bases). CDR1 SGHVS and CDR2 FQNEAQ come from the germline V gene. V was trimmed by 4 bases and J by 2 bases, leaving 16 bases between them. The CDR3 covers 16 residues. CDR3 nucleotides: TGTGCCAGCAGCTCCTCCCGGGGGGCTAACACAGATACGCAGTATTTT. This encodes CASSSSRGANTDTQYF.

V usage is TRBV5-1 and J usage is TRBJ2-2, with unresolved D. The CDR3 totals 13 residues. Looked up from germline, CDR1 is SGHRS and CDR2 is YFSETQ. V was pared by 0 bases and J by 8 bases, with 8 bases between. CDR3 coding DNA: TGCGCCAGCAGCTTGGACCCTCAAGGGGAGCTGTTTTTT. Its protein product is CASSLDPQGELFF.

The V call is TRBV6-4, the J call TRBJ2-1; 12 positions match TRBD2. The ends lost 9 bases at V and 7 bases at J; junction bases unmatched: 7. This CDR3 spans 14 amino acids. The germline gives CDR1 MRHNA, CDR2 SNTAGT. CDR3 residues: CARGTSGQYNEQFF. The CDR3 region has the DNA TGTGCCAGAGGGACTAGCGGGCAGTATAATGAGCAGTTCTTC.

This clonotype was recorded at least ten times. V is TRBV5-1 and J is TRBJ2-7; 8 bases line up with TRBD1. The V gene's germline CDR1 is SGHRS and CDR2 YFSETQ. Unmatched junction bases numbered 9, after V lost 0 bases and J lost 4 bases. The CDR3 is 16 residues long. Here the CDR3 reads CASSLVLRTGRYEQYF. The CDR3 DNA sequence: TGCGCCAGCAGCTTGGTTTTACGGACAGGGAGGTACGAGCAGTACTTC. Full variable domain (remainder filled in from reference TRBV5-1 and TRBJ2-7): KAGVTQTPRYLIKTRGQQVTLSCSPISGHRSVSWYQQTPGQGLQFLFEYFSETQRNKGNFPGRFSGRQFSNSRSEMNVSTLELGDSALYLCASSLVLRTGRYEQYFGPGTRLTVT.

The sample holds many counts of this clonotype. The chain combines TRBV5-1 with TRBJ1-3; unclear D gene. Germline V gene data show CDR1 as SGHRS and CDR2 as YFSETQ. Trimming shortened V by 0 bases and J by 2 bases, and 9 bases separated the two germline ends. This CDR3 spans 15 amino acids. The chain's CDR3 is CASSLAGSAGNTIYF. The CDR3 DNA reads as TGCGCCAGCAGCTTGGCGGGTTCGGCTGGAAACACCATATATTTT.

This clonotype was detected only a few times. The CDR3 DNA reads as TGTGCCAGCAGCGTCGGCCCCACGGAGACCCAGTACTTC. Translated, it gives CASSVGPTETQYF. V and J are TRBV7-9 and TRBJ2-5, with unresolved D. Per germline, CDR1 SEHNR and CDR2 FQNEAQ (reference sequence). This CDR3 spans 13 amino acids. V lost 5 bases, J lost 5 bases, and 12 bases lay in between.

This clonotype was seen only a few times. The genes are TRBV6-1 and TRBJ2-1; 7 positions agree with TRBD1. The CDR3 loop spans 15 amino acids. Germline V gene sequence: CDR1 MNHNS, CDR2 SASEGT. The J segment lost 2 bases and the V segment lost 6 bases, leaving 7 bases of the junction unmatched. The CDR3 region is CASRQTGIPYNEQFF. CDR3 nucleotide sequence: TGTGCCAGCAGACAGACAGGGATCCCCTACAATGAGCAGTTCTTC.

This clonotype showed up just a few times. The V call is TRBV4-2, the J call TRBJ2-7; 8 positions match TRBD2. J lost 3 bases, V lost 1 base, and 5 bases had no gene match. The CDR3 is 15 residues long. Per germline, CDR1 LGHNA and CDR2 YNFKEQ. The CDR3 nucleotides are TGTGCCAGCAGCCAAGGTGAGGGACTAGGCTACGAGCAGTACTTC. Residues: CASSQGEGLGYEQYF.

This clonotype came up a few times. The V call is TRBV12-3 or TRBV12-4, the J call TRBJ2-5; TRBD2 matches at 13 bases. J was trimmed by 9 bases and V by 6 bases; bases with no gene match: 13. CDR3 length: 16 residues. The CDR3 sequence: CASSPRRLAGGAAQYF. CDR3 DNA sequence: TGTGCCAGCAGCCCCAGGCGACTAGCGGGAGGCGCGGCCCAGTACTTC.

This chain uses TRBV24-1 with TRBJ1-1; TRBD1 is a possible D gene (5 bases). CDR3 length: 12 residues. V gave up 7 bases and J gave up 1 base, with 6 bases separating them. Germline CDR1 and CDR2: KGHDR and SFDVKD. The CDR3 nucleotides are TGTGCCACCAGCGGGACGAACACTGAAGCTTTCTTT. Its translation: CATSGTNTEAFF.

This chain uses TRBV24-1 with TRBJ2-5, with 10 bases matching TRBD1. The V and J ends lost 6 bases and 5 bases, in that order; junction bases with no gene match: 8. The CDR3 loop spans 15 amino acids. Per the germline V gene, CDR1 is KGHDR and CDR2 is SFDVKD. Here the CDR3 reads CATSIGQGVEETQYF. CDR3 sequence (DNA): TGTGCCACCAGTATCGGACAGGGGGTGGAGGAGACCCAGTACTTC.

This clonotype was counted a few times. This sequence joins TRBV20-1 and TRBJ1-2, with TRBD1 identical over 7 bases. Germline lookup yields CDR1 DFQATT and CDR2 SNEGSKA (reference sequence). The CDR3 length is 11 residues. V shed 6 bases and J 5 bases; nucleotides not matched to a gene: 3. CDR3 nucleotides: TGCAGTGCCAGGGGGTGGTATGGCTACACCTTC. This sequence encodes CSARGWYGYTF.

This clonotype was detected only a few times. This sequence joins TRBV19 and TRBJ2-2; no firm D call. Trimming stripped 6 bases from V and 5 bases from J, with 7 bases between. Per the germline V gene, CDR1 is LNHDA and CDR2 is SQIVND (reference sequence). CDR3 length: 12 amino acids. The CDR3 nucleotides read TGTGCCAGTAGGCCCTTTACCGGGGAGCTGTTTTTT. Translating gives CASRPFTGELFF.

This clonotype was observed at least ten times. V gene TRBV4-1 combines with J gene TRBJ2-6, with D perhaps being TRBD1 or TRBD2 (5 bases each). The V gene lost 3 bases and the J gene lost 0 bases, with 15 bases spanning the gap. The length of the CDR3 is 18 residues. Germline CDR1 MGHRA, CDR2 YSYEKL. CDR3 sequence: CASSHPGRMNSGANVLTF. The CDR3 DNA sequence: TGCGCCAGCAGCCACCCGGGACGGATGAACTCTGGGGCCAACGTCCTGACTTTC.

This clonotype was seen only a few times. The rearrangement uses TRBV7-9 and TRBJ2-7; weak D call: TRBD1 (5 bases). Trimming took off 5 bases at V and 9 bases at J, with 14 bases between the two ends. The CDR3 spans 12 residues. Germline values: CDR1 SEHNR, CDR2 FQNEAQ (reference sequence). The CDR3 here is CASSTGPQGQYF. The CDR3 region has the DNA TGTGCCAGCAGCACAGGTCCCCAGGGGCAGTACTTC.

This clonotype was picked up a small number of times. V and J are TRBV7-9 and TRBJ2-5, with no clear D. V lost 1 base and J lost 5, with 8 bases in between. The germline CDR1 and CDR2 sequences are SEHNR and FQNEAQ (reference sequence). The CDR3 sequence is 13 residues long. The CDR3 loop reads CASSLVARETQYF. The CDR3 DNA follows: TGTGCCAGCAGCTTAGTTGCAAGGGAGACCCAGTACTTC.

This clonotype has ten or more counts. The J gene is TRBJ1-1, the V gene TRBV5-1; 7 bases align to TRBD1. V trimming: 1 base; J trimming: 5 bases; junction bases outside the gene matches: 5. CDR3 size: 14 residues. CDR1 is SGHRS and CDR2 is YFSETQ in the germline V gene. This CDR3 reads CASSLSDRRTEAFF. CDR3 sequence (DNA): TGCGCCAGCAGCTTGTCGGACAGGAGGACTGAAGCTTTCTTT.

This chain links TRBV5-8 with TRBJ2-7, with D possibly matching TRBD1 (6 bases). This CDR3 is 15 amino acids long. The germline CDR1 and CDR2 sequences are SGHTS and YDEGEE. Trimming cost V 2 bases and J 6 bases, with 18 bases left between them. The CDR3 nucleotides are TGTGCCAGCAGCTTCTCTAGGGGGTTCGTTGTCGAGCAGTACTTC. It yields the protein CASSFSRGFVVEQYF.

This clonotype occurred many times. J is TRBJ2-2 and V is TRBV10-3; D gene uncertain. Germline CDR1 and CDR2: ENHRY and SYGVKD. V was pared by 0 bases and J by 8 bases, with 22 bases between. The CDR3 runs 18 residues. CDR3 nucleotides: TGTGCCATCAGTGAGTCGATTCCGACTCTAAAGCTGGGAGGGGAGCTGTTTTTT. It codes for CAISESIPTLKLGGELFF.

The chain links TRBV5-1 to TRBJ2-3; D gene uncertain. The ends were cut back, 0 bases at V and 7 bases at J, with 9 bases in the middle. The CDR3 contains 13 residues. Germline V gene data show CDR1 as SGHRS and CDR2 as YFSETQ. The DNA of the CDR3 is TGCGCCAGCAGCTTGGGGGAAACCAATACGCAGTATTTT. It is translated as CASSLGETNTQYF.

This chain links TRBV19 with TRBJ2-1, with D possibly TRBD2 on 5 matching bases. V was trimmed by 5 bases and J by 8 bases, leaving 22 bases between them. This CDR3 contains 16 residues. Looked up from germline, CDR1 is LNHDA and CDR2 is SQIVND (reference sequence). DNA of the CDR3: TGTGCCAGTAGTGAGCTTTCCGCGGGCCTCGACGATGAGCAGTTCTTC. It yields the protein CASSELSAGLDDEQFF.

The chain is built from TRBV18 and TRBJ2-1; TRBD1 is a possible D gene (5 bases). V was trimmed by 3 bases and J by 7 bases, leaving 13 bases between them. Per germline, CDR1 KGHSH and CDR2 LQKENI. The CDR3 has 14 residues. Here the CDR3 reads CASSPYGQGNEQFF. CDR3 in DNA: TGTGCCAGCTCACCCTATGGGCAGGGTAATGAGCAGTTCTTC.

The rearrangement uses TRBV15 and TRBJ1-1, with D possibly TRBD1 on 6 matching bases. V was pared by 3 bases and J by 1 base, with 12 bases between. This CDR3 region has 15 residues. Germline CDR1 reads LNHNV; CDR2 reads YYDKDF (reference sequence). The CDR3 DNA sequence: TGTGCCACCAGCAGGACCCGGGGACAGAACACTGAAGCTTTCTTT. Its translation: CATSRTRGQNTEAFF.

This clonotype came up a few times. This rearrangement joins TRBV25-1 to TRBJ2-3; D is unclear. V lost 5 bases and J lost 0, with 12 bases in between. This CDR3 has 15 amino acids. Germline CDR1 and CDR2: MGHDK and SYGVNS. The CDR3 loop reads CASSHVGPSTDTQYF. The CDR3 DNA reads TGTGCCAGCAGTCACGTGGGCCCTAGCACAGATACGCAGTATTTT.

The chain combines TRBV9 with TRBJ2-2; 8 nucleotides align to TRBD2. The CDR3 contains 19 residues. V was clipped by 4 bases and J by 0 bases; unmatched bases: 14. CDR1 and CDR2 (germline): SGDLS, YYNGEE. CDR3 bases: TGTGCCAGCAGCCCACTTTATCCGGGACTAGGAGCGAACACCGGGGAGCTGTTTTTT. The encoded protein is CASSPLYPGLGANTGELFF. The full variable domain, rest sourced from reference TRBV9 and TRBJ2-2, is DSGVTQTPKHLITATGQRVTLRCSPRSGDLSVYWYQQSLDQGLQFLIQYYNGEERAKGNILERFSAQQFPDLHSELNLSSLELGDSALYFCASSPLYPGLGANTGELFFGEGSRLTVL.